This T cell receptor (beta chain) was captured by sequencing in a study of shared clonotypes between healthy human individuals. The wider study: Every donor yielded three CD4 naive, three CD4 memory, two CD8 naive and one CD8 memory plate. Study-wide points: Sorted-subset sequencing, rarefaction showed, was incomplete despite large depth.

Each of the donors was a healthy adult who was HIV-negative and had not had a recent acute infection or vaccination. CD4+ cells were split into CD45RA+ naive and CD45RA-negative memory subsets. Assay used: immunoSEQ multiplex PCR; TCRdb lists only in-frame clones, some missing. The table lists about 710,000 clones, approximately 73% of them singletons, with under 2% in the top ten. Worth noting for this clone: Its antigen is undetermined.

The V end was cut by 3 bases, the J end by 0 bases, with 7 bases between. The germline CDR1 and CDR2 sequences are WNHNN and SYGVQD (reference sequence). The CDR3 extends over 14 amino acids. The material sequenced was memory CD4+ T cells sorted from blood. Specified subset: CD45RA-negative fraction. V is TRBV10-1 and J is TRBJ2-3, with D unclear. The origin of this receptor is a young woman in good health. The CDR3 loop is CASSETASTDTQYF. CDR3 bases: TGCGCCAGCAGTGAAACAGCAAGCACAGATACGCAGTATTTT.